The clone carrying this T cell receptor (beta chain) was counted a few times. V lost 3 bases and J lost 4; bases outside the gene matches: 9. Per the germline V gene, CDR1 is SGHNT and CDR2 is YYREEE (reference sequence). The CDR3 is 15 residues long. In the authors' workflow: Scientists estimated how many nucleated cells there were by amplifying reference gene primers. Method: immunoSEQ multiplex PCR; TCRdb's copy keeps in-frame clones and lacks some. V and J calls and clone size are given by that table; D and trimming were obtained from the DNA. The sample has fewer than 350,000 clones; 85% are singletons. The sample originates from a study of blood T cell repertoires in COVID-19. Study context: T cells, B-cell-depleted T cells, or PBMCs supplied cDNA or gDNA.

This receptor was identified in a human donor in a cohort sampled during active COVID-19. The sample taken for sequencing was peripheral blood. The chain combines TRBV5-4 with TRBJ1-2; 7 nucleotides align to TRBD1. CDR3 nucleotides: TGTGCCAGCAGCTCCTCTACAGGGGTTAGCTATGGCTACACCTTC. Protein sequence: CASSSSTGVSYGYTF.